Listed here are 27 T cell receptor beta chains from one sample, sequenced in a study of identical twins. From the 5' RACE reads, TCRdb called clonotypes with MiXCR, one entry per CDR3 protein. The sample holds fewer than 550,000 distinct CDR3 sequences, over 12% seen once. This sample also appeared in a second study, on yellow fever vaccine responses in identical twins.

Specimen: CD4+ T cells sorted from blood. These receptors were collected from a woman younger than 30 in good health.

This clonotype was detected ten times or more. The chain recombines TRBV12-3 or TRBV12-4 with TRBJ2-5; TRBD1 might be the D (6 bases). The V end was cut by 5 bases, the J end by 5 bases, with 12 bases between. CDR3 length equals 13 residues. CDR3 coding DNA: TGTGCCAGCAGTGGCAGGGGTAGCGAGACCCAGTACTTC. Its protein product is CASSGRGSETQYF.

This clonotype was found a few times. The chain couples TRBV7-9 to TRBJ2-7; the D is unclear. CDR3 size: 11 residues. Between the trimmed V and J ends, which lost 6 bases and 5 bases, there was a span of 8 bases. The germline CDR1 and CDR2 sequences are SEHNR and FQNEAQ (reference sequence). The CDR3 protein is CASSPNNEQYF. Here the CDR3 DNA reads TGTGCCAGCAGTCCAAATAACGAGCAGTACTTC. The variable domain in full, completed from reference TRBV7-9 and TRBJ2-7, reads DTGVSQNPRHKITKRGQNVTFRCDPISEHNRLYWYRQTLGQGPEFLTYFQNEAQLEKSRLLSDRFSAERPKGSFSTLEIQRTEQGDSAMYLCASSPNNEQYFGPGTRLTVT.

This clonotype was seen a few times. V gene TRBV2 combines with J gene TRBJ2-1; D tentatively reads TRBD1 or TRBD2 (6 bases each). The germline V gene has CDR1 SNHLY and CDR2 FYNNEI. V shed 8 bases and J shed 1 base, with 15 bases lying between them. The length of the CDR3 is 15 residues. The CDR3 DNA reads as TGTGCCAGCGTGGGTGGGGGGCCGTCCTACAATGAGCAGTTCTTC. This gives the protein CASVGGGPSYNEQFF.

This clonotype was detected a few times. Here the CDR3 reads CASSSSPYGYTF. The CDR3, as DNA: TGTGCCAGCAGTTCGAGTCCTTATGGCTACACCTTC. The V call is TRBV6-5, the J call TRBJ1-2; D is ambiguous. V dropped 4 bases and J dropped 5 bases, with 8 bases sitting between them. Germline CDR1 is MNHEY and CDR2 is SVGAGI. The CDR3 is 12 residues long.

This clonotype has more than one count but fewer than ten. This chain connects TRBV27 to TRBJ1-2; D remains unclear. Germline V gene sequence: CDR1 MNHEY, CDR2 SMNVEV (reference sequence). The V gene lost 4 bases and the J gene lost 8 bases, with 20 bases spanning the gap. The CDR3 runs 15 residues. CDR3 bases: TGTGCCAGCAGTTCCGCCAATCGTTGGGTCCAAGGCTACACCTTC. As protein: CASSSANRWVQGYTF.

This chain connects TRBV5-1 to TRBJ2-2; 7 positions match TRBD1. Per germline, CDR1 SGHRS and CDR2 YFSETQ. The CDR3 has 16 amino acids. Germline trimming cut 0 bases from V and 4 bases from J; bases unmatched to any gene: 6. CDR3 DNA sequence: TGCGCCAGCAGCTTGGTGCTGACAGGGCGCACCGGGGAGCTGTTTTTT. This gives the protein CASSLVLTGRTGELFF.

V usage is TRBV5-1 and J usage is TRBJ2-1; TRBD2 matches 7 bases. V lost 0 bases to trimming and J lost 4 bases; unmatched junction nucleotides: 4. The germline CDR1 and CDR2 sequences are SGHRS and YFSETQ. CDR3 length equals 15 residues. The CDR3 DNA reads TGCGCCAGCAGCTTGGCGGCTAGCGGATACAATGAGCAGTTCTTC. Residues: CASSLAASGYNEQFF.

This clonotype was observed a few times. CDR3 nucleotide sequence: TGTGCCAGCAGCCATCCCCCAGACAGGGGCTACAATGAGCAGTTCTTC. Amino acids: CASSHPPDRGYNEQFF. This rearrangement joins TRBV12-3 or TRBV12-4 to TRBJ2-1; 8 bases are shared with TRBD1. The J segment lost 3 bases and the V segment lost 6 bases, leaving 10 bases of the junction unmatched. The CDR3 is 16 amino acids.

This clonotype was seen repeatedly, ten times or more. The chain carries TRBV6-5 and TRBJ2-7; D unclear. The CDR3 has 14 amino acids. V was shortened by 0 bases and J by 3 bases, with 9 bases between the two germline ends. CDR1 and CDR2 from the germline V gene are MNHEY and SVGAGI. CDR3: CASSYSILNYEQYV. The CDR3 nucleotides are TGTGCCAGCAGTTACTCGATACTGAACTACGAGCAGTACGTC.

The CDR3 DNA is TGTGCCAGCAGTGAATCTGCGGGGGGAAACACCGGGGAGCTGTTTTTT. Residues: CASSESAGGNTGELFF. The V gene is TRBV2, the J gene TRBJ2-2; TRBD2 agrees at 8 bases. Germline CDR1 reads SNHLY; CDR2 reads FYNNEI. V gave up 2 bases and J gave up 2 bases; unmatched junction bases: 4. This CDR3 region has 16 residues.

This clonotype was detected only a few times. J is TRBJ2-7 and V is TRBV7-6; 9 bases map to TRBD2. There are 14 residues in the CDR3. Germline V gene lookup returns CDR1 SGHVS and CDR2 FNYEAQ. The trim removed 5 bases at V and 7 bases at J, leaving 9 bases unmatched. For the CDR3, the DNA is TGTGCCAGCAGCATTAGCGGGAGTCAGGGTGAGCAGTACTTC. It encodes CASSISGSQGEQYF.

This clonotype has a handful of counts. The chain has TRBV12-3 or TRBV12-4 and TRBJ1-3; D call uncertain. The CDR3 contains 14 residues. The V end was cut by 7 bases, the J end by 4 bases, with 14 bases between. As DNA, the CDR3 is TGTGCCAGCACCCTCCACGGGATAGGAAACACCATATATTTT. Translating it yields CASTLHGIGNTIYF.

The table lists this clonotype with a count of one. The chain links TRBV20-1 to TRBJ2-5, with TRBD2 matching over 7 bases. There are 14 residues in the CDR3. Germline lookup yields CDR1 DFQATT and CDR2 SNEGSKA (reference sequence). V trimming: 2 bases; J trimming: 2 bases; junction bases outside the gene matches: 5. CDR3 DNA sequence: TGCAGTGCTAGACCCAGCGGGATACAAGAGACCCAGTACTTC. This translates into CSARPSGIQETQYF.

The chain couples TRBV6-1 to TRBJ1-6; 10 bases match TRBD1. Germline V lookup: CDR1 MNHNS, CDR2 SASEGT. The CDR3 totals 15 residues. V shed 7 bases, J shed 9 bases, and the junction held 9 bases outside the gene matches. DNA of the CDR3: TGTGCCAGCACTACCGAAGGACAGGGGGGTTCACCCCTCCACTTT. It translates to CASTTEGQGGSPLHF.

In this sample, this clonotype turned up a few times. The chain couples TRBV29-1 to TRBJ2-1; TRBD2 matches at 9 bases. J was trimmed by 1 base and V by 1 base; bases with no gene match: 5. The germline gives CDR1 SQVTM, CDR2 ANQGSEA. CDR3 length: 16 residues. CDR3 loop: CSVEVGLAGSYNEQFF. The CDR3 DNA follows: TGCAGCGTTGAAGTTGGCCTAGCGGGATCCTACAATGAGCAGTTCTTC.

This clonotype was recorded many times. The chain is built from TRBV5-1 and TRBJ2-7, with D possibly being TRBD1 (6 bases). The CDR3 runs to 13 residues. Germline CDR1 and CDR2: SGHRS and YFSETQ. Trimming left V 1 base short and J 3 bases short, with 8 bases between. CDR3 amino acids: CASSLSGDYEQYV. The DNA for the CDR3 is TGCGCCAGCAGCTTGTCAGGGGACTACGAGCAGTACGTC.

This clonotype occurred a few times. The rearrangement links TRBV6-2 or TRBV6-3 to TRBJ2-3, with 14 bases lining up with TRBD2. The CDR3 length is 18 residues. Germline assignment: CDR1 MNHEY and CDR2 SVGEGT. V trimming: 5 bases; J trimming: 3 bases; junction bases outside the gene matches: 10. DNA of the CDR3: TGTGCCAGCAGTCGCGGGACTAGCGGGGGTTTGGGGACAGATACGCAGTATTTT. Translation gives CASSRGTSGGLGTDTQYF.

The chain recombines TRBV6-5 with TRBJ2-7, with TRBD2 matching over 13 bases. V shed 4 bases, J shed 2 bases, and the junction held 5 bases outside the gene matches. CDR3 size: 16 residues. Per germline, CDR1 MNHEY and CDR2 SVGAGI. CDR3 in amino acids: CASSSTSGRLPYEQYF. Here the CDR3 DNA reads TGTGCCAGCAGTTCGACTAGCGGGAGGCTTCCCTACGAGCAGTACTTC.

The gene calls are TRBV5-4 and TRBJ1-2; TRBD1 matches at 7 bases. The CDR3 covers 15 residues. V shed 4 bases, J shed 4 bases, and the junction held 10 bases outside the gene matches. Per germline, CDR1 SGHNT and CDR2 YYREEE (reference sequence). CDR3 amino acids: CASSKGTADSYGYTF. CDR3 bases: TGTGCCAGCAGCAAAGGGACAGCGGATTCCTATGGCTACACCTTC.

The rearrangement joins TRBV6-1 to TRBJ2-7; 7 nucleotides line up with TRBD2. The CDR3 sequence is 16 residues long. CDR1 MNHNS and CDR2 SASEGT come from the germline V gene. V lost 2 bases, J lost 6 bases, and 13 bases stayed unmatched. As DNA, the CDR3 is TGTGCCAGCAGTGAAAGGGGATTTGCGGGAGCATCCGAGCAGTACTTC. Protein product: CASSERGFAGASEQYF.

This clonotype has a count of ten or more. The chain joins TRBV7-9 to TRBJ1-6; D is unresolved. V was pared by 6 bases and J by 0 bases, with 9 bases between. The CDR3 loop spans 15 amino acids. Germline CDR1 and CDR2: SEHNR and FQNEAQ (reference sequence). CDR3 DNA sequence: TGTGCCAGCAGACAAGGGTCCTCCTATAATTCACCCCTCCACTTT. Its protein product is CASRQGSSYNSPLHF. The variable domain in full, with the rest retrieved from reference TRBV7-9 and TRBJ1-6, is DTGVSQNPRHKITKRGQNVTFRCDPISEHNRLYWYRQTLGQGPEFLTYFQNEAQLEKSRLLSDRFSAERPKGSFSTLEIQRTEQGDSAMYLCASRQGSSYNSPLHFGNGTRLTVT.

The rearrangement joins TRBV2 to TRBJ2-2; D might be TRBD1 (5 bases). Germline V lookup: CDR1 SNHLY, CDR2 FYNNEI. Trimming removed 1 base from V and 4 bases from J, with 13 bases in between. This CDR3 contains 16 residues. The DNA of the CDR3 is TGTGCCAGCAGTGAAGTTGGAAGGGGCATCACCGGGGAGCTGTTTTTT. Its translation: CASSEVGRGITGELFF.

The DNA of the CDR3 is TGTGCCAGCAGTTTATTTGGGACAGAGGAGGAGCCCCAGCATTTT. Translated, it gives CASSLFGTEEEPQHF. The chain links TRBV28 to TRBJ1-5; 7 bases agree with TRBD1. In germline, CDR1 is MDHEN, CDR2 SYDVKM. J was trimmed by 8 bases and V by 1 base; bases with no gene match: 8. This CDR3 spans 15 amino acids.

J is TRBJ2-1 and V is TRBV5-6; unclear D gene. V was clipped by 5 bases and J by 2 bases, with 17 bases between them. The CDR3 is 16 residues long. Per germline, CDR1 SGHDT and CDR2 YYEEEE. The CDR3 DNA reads TGTGCCAGCAGGGAAGATAGCCAAAGCCCCTACAATGAGCAGTTCTTC. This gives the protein CASREDSQSPYNEQFF.

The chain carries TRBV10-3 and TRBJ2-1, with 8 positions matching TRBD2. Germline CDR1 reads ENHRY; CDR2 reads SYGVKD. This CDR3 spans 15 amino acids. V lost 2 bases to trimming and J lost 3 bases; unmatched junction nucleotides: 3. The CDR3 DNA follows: TGTGCCATCAGTGAGGTCAGCGGGGGCTACAATGAGCAGTTCTTC. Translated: CAISEVSGGYNEQFF.

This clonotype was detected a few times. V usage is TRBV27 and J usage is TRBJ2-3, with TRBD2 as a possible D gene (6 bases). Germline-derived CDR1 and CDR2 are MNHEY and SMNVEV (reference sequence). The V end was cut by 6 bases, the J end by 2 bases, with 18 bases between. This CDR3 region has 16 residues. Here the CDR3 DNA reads TGTGCCAGCAGCAGATCCGGGACTCCGGCCACAGATACGCAGTATTTT. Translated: CASSRSGTPATDTQYF.

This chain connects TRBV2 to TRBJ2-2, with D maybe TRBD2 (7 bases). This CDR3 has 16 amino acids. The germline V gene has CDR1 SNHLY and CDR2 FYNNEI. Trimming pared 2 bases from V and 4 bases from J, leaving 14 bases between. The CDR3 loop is CASSERGGVITGELFF. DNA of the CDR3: TGTGCCAGCAGTGAACGAGGGGGGGTGATCACCGGGGAGCTGTTTTTT.